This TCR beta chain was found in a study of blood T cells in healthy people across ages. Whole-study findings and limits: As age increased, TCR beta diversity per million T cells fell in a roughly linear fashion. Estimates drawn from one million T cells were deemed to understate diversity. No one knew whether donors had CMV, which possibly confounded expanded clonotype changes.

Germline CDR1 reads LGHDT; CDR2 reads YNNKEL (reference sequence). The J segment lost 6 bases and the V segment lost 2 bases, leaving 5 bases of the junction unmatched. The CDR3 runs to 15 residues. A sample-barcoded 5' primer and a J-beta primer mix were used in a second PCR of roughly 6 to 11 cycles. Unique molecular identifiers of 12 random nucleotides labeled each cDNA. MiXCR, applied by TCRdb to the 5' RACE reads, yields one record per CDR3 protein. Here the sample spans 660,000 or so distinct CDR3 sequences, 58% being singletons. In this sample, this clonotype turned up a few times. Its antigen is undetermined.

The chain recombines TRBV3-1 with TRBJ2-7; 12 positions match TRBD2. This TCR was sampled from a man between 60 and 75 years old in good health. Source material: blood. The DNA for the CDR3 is TGTGCCAGCAGCCAAAGGACTAGCGGGGTCGGCGAGCAGTACTTC. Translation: CASSQRTSGVGEQYF.